Shown below are 15 T cell receptor beta chains from a single sample sequenced in a study of vaccination and CD4 T cells after COVID-19. The Oncomine TCR Beta short-read assay was applied to DNA of cultured CD4+ T cells. TCRdb fed the PCR reads into MiXCR, producing one record per CDR3 protein. The table includes 15,000 to 20,000 distinct CDR3 sequences, roughly 50% detected once. No antigen has been assigned to these receptors. Treatment noted: roughly nine-day PBMC culture with coronavirus spike peptide pools or control peptides (ViraFEST assay). Material: CD4+ T cells from blood, cultured in vitro. Receptor source: a human donor who had recovered from COVID-19.

This chain links TRBV20-1 with TRBJ2-1, with 15 nucleotides matching TRBD2. V gave up 2 bases and J gave up 6 bases; unmatched junction bases: 5. The CDR3 covers 16 residues. In germline, CDR1 is DFQATT, CDR2 SNEGSKA (reference sequence). The DNA of the CDR3 is TGCAGTGCTAGAACCGGGGGACTAGCGGGAGGCAATGAGCAGTTCTTC. As protein: CSARTGGLAGGNEQFF.

This chain links TRBV20-1 with TRBJ2-5, with D possibly being TRBD2 (5 bases). V was trimmed by 7 bases and J by 4 bases, leaving 13 bases between them. CDR1 and CDR2 (germline): DFQATT, SNEGSKA (reference sequence). The CDR3 has 12 residues. CDR3 nucleotides: TGCAGTGGGTCGGGGTCCCGAGAGACCCAGTACTTC. The encoded protein is CSGSGSRETQYF.

V gene TRBV6-1 combines with J gene TRBJ1-3, with D uncertain. Trimming shortened V by 4 bases and J by 0 bases, and 10 bases separated the two germline ends. The CDR3 contains 15 residues. Germline lookup yields CDR1 MNHNS and CDR2 SASEGT. In nucleotides, the CDR3 is TGTGCCAGCAGTGTTAACCCTATCTCTGGAAACACCATATATTTT. Translating it yields CASSVNPISGNTIYF.

V gene TRBV6-5 combines with J gene TRBJ2-5; 10 bases agree with TRBD2. V shed 4 bases and J 2 bases; nucleotides not matched to a gene: 7. The CDR3 spans 16 residues. The germline V gene encodes CDR1 MNHEY and CDR2 SVGAGI. CDR3 amino acids: CASSSLAGGQQETQYF. CDR3 nucleotides: TGTGCCAGCAGTTCCTTAGCGGGAGGACAACAAGAGACCCAGTACTTC.

The V call is TRBV20-1, the J call TRBJ1-5; 7 bases are shared with TRBD1. V shed 0 bases, J shed 5 bases, and the junction held 7 bases outside the gene matches. The CDR3 is 15 amino acids. CDR1 is DFQATT, CDR2 SNEGSKA, per germline (reference sequence). The CDR3 reads CSARDRVTGDQPQHF. CDR3 nucleotide sequence: TGCAGTGCTAGAGATCGGGTTACAGGGGATCAGCCCCAGCATTTT.

This clonotype was observed a few times. The V call is TRBV7-2, the J call TRBJ2-3, with TRBD2 as a possible D gene (5 bases). Germline-derived CDR1 and CDR2 are SGHTA and FQGNSA. The V end lost 5 bases, the J end lost 2 bases, and 11 bases lay between the germline ends. This CDR3 contains 14 residues. This chain's CDR3 is CASSPRLSTDTQYF. The CDR3 DNA sequence: TGTGCCAGCAGCCCTCGACTATCCACAGATACGCAGTATTTT.

This clonotype has only a few counts. V usage is TRBV20-1 and J usage is TRBJ2-4; no definite D call. The V end lost 1 base, the J end lost 6 bases, and 10 bases lay between the germline ends. This CDR3 is 13 amino acids long. Germline CDR1 DFQATT, CDR2 SNEGSKA (reference sequence). CDR3 sequence (DNA): TGCAGTGCTAGAGCCGGCGGTATAAACATTCAGTACTTC. It translates to CSARAGGINIQYF.

The chain carries TRBV4-1 and TRBJ1-5, with TRBD1 matching 7 bases. This CDR3 comprises 18 residues. Germline V gene sequence: CDR1 MGHRA, CDR2 YSYEKL. Trimming at V came to 1 base and at J to 0 bases, leaving 9 bases not matched to a gene. The CDR3 nucleotides are TGCGCCAGCAGCCAAGGTGTCGCAGGGGGGATTAGCAATCAGCCCCAGCATTTT. Amino acid sequence: CASSQGVAGGISNQPQHF.

The rearrangement links TRBV15 to TRBJ1-2, with D tentatively TRBD1 (5 bases). V was shortened by 1 base and J by 5 bases, with 11 bases between the two germline ends. The germline gives CDR1 LNHNV, CDR2 YYDKDF (reference sequence). This CDR3 has 14 amino acids. The CDR3 coding sequence is TGTGCCACCAGCAGAGGAGGGGCTGGGTATGGCTACACCTTC. This translates into CATSRGGAGYGYTF.

The sample holds one count of this clonotype. V is TRBV20-1 and J is TRBJ2-5; D is unresolved. The CDR3 length is 16 residues. In germline, CDR1 is DFQATT, CDR2 SNEGSKA (reference sequence). Trimming left V 1 base short and J 1 base short, with 16 bases between. The CDR3 sequence: CSARARRRGFQETQYF. In nucleotides, the CDR3 is TGCAGTGCTAGAGCCCGTCGTCGAGGCTTCCAAGAGACCCAGTACTTC.

In this sample, this clonotype turned up a few times. This rearrangement joins TRBV19 to TRBJ2-2; D is possibly TRBD2 (6 bases). The V end lost 7 bases, the J end lost 3 bases, and 15 bases lay between the germline ends. Germline CDR1 is LNHDA and CDR2 is SQIVND (reference sequence). The CDR3 length is 15 residues. The CDR3 reads CASTLEGGDTGELFF. The DNA for the CDR3 is TGTGCCAGTACTCTGGAGGGCGGCGACACCGGGGAGCTGTTTTTT.

This clonotype has just a few counts. Here the CDR3 reads CSARGPIVNSPLHF. In nucleotides, the CDR3 is TGCAGTGCTAGAGGGCCGATAGTTAATTCACCCCTCCACTTT. The V gene is TRBV20-1, the J gene TRBJ1-6; the D is unclear. V lost 1 base and J 6 bases, leaving 10 bases between the germline ends. The CDR3 is made up of 14 amino acids. Germline-derived CDR1 and CDR2 are DFQATT and SNEGSKA (reference sequence).

The chain uses TRBV11-2 and TRBJ2-4; TRBD2 matches 13 bases. CDR1 is SGHAT, CDR2 FQNNGV, per germline. The CDR3 contains 15 residues. J was trimmed by 10 bases and V by 4 bases; bases with no gene match: 7. CDR3 in amino acids: CASSSRGLAGVIQYF. CDR3 bases: TGTGCCAGCAGCTCCCGAGGACTAGCGGGAGTAATTCAGTACTTC.

In its sample, this clonotype was seen a few times. The chain couples TRBV20-1 to TRBJ1-5; 7 nucleotides line up with TRBD1. The V gene end was trimmed by 3 bases and the J gene end by 5 bases; junction bases not matched to a gene: 16. This CDR3 contains 17 residues. Germline-derived CDR1 and CDR2 are DFQATT and SNEGSKA (reference sequence). The CDR3 region is CSARGGTMTGNDQPQHF. The DNA of the CDR3 is TGCAGTGCTAGGGGGGGCACAATGACAGGGAATGATCAGCCCCAGCATTTT.

The chain combines TRBV2 with TRBJ2-7, with a tentative D call TRBD1 (5 bases). Germline assignment: CDR1 SNHLY and CDR2 FYNNEI. The CDR3 is made up of 15 amino acids. V was shortened by 7 bases and J by 6 bases, with 22 bases between the two germline ends. CDR3 nucleotide sequence: TGTGCCAGCACCAAGGATTTGGGGCCAGGTCTCGAGCAGTACTTC. It is translated as CASTKDLGPGLEQYF.